This T cell receptor beta chain was profiled in a study of T-cell reconstitution after alpha-beta-depleted transplantation in children. V was clipped by 10 bases and J by 3 bases; unmatched bases: 9. This CDR3 region has 14 residues. Germline values: CDR1 MDHEN, CDR2 SYDVKM. Preparation of the TCRbeta library was carried out with unique molecular identifiers. TCRdb used MiXCR to reprocess the PCR reads, holding one entry per CDR3 protein. This table holds roughly 400,000 distinct CDR3 sequences, approximately 42% found once. For this clonotype: The antigen is undetermined.

Study-wide results and limits: Hyperexpanded clones declined; after one year, newly produced T cells mostly supplied diversity. In patients about two months after transplant, alpha-beta T cells reportedly arose from several hundred expanded graft clones.

This TCR was recovered from a girl aged 2-10 years with aplastic anemia, due to receive a stem cell transplant. Sequencing used PBMCs, obtained before TCRalphabeta/CD19-depleted stem cell transplant. The genes are TRBV28 and TRBJ2-7, with TRBD2 matching 10 bases. This chain's CDR3 is CATVGGTSVYEQYF. CDR3 nucleotide sequence: TGTGCCACCGTAGGGGGGACTAGCGTCTACGAGCAGTACTTC.